This T cell receptor (beta chain) was observed in a study of T-cell reconstitution after alpha-beta-depleted transplantation in children. This clonotype was recorded many times. Unique molecular identifiers were used to barcode this TCRbeta library. TCRdb re-called the PCR reads with MiXCR, one entry per CDR3 protein. The sample has 200,000 to 300,000 distinct CDR3 sequences, more than 10% seen once. Germline loops: CDR1 MNHNS, CDR2 SASEGT. Trimming took off 3 bases at V and 3 bases at J, with 18 bases between the two ends. CDR3 length: 16 residues. Sequencing used PBMCs from the stem cell graft donor, obtained from the stem cell graft. The source of this sequence is a human donor who donated a stem cell graft to a child with acute lymphoblastic leukemia. The rearrangement joins TRBV6-1 to TRBJ2-7, with D perhaps matching TRBD1 (6 bases). CDR3 protein: CASSERQVSSIYEQYF. The DNA for the CDR3 is TGTGCCAGCAGTGAGAGACAGGTCAGTTCGATCTACGAGCAGTACTTC.